Listed below are T cell receptor beta chains from one sample, sequenced in a study of cytomegalovirus exposure and HLA in healthy donors. Assay: immunoSEQ multiplex PCR; the TCRdb copy retains only in-frame clones and omits some. This table holds about 61,000 clones, more than 80% found once. Source material: PBMCs. All receptors come from a man aged 25-45 years in good health and CMV-seropositive. Both conserved end residues are part of each CDR3. Fields, in order: V gene, D gene, J gene, clone size, CDR3 protein, CDR3 DNA. The D gene is left open where the match is weak. Some rows have no size entry. The others give once, few or many, or a class for an expanded clone.

V: TRBV5-1; D: TRBD2; J: TRBJ2-6; size: NA; CDR3: CASSGGGPGDVLTF; DNA: TGCGCCAGCAGCGGCGGGGGGCCAGGGGATGTCCTGACTTTC
V: TRBV5-1; D: TRBD1; J: TRBJ2-7; size: NA; CDR3: CASGSDRASSYEQYF; DNA: TGCGCCAGCGGTTCAGACAGGGCGAGCTCCTACGAGCAGTACTTC
V: TRBV5-1; D: TRBD2; J: TRBJ2-1; size: NA; CDR3: CASSLLAGATYNEQFF; DNA: TGCGCCAGCAGCTTGCTAGCGGGAGCCACATACAATGAGCAGTTCTTC
V: TRBV30; D: NA; J: TRBJ2-3; size: NA; CDR3: CAWSYRASGAVDTQYF; DNA: TGTGCCTGGTCATACAGGGCCTCGGGCGCGGTGGATACGCAGTATTTT
V: TRBV13; D: TRBD2; J: TRBJ2-1; size: NA; CDR3: CASSPTSGRPLANEQFF; DNA: TGTGCCAGCAGCCCCACTAGCGGAAGGCCCCTAGCCAATGAGCAGTTCTTC
V: TRBV5-1; D: NA; J: TRBJ1-4; size: NA; CDR3: CASSPRTANEKLFF; DNA: TGCGCCAGCAGCCCCAGGACAGCTAATGAAAAACTGTTTTTT
V: TRBV2; D: TRBD1; J: TRBJ2-7; size: once; CDR3: CASSEMRAMGQGSYEQYF; DNA: TGTGCCAGCAGTGAAATGAGGGCTATGGGACAGGGGTCCTACGAGCAGTACTTC
V: TRBV6-4; D: NA; J: TRBJ1-4; size: few; CDR3: CASARESNEKLFF; DNA: TGTGCCAGCGCCCGGGAGAGTAATGAAAAACTGTTTTTT
V: TRBV9; D: NA; J: TRBJ2-7; size: NA; CDR3: CASSGRTGVDEQYF; DNA: TGTGCCAGCAGCGGACGGACTGGGGTCGACGAGCAGTACTTC
V: TRBV6-5; D: TRBD2; J: TRBJ2-3; size: NA; CDR3: CASSAPSGRRDTQYF; DNA: TGTGCCAGCAGTGCCCCTAGCGGGAGAAGAGATACGCAGTATTTT
V: TRBV19; D: TRBD1; J: TRBJ1-2; size: NA; CDR3: CASRRYGTGDGYTF; DNA: TGTGCCAGTAGACGCTATGGGACAGGGGATGGCTACACCTTC
V: TRBV21-1; D: NA; J: TRBJ2-5; size: NA; CDR3: CASSKGRLQETQYF; DNA: TGTGCCAGCAGCAAAGGGAGACTCCAAGAGACCCAGTACTTC
V: TRBV29-1; D: TRBD2; J: TRBJ2-3; size: NA; CDR3: CSVEGSGRGDTQYF; DNA: TGCAGCGTTGAGGGTAGCGGGAGAGGGGATACGCAGTATTTT
V: TRBV6-6; D: TRBD1; J: TRBJ1-5; size: NA; CDR3: CASRTGTGYSNQPQHF; DNA: TGTGCCAGCAGGACCGGGACAGGGTATAGCAATCAGCCCCAGCATTTT
V: TRBV6-5; D: NA; J: TRBJ2-7; size: NA; CDR3: CASRDTGTHYEQYF; DNA: TGTGCCAGCAGAGATACCGGGACACACTACGAGCAGTACTTC
V: TRBV19; D: TRBD1; J: TRBJ2-7; size: NA; CDR3: CASSIIGTGTYEQYF; DNA: TGTGCCAGTAGTATAATAGGGACAGGGACCTACGAGCAGTACTTC
V: TRBV6-4; D: TRBD2; J: TRBJ2-3; size: NA; CDR3: CASSVDGGSRNTQYF; DNA: TGTGCCAGCAGTGTAGATGGCGGGAGTAGGAATACGCAGTATTTT
V: TRBV10-3; D: TRBD2; J: TRBJ2-7; size: NA; CDR3: CAISELVAGEAGEQYF; DNA: TGTGCCATCAGTGAGTTGGTAGCGGGAGAGGCTGGGGAGCAGTACTTC
V: TRBV6-6; D: TRBD2; J: TRBJ2-5; size: once; CDR3: CASTREGQGETQYF; DNA: TGTGCCAGCACTAGGGAGGGGCAGGGAGAGACCCAGTACTTC
V: TRBV18; D: TRBD1; J: TRBJ2-2; size: NA; CDR3: CASSPGQPNTGELFF; DNA: TGTGCCAGCTCACCGGGACAGCCGAACACCGGGGAGCTGTTTTTT
V: TRBV2; D: NA; J: TRBJ2-7; size: NA; CDR3: CASSEAEETGAYEQYF; DNA: TGTGCCAGCAGTGAAGCGGAGGAGACAGGAGCCTACGAGCAGTACTTC
V: TRBV19; D: NA; J: TRBJ2-2; size: once; CDR3: CASSLMRTANTGELFF; DNA: TGTGCCAGTAGTTTGATGAGGACAGCGAACACCGGGGAGCTGTTTTTT
V: TRBV7-2; D: NA; J: TRBJ2-2; size: NA; CDR3: CASSLEPIAYTGELFF; DNA: TGTGCCAGCAGCTTAGAGCCCATAGCGTACACCGGGGAGCTGTTTTTT
V: TRBV13; D: NA; J: TRBJ2-3; size: NA; CDR3: CASSLRLGDADTQYF; DNA: TGTGCCAGCAGCTTACGACTGGGAGATGCAGATACGCAGTATTTT
V: TRBV19; D: TRBD1; J: TRBJ2-1; size: NA; CDR3: CASSLDRGYNEQFF; DNA: TGTGCCAGTAGTCTCGACAGGGGGTACAATGAGCAGTTCTTC
V: TRBV11-3; D: TRBD2; J: TRBJ2-3; size: once; CDR3: CASSSGLDPDTQYF; DNA: TGTGCCAGCAGCTCGGGACTAGACCCAGATACGCAGTATTTT
V: TRBV14; D: NA; J: TRBJ1-5; size: NA; CDR3: CASSRLGFNQPQHF; DNA: TGTGCCAGCAGCCGACTAGGGTTCAATCAGCCCCAGCATTTT
V: TRBV6-1; D: TRBD2; J: TRBJ2-5; size: NA; CDR3: CASSASTSGMIRETQYF; DNA: TGTGCCAGCAGTGCTAGTACTAGCGGGATGATTCGAGAGACCCAGTACTTC
V: TRBV29-1; D: NA; J: TRBJ2-3; size: NA; CDR3: CSVVPAVTDTQYF; DNA: TGCAGCGTTGTGCCAGCGGTCACAGATACGCAGTATTTT
V: TRBV27; D: NA; J: TRBJ2-1; size: NA; CDR3: CASSLYNEQFF; DNA: TGTGCCAGCTCCTTGTACAATGAGCAGTTCTTC
V: TRBV15; D: TRBD1; J: TRBJ2-7; size: NA; CDR3: CATSRGQGPMGEQYF; DNA: TGTGCCACCAGCAGAGGACAGGGGCCTATGGGAGAGCAGTACTTC
V: TRBV30; D: NA; J: TRBJ2-1; size: NA; CDR3: CAWSVRWGVPAEDEQFF; DNA: TGTGCCTGGAGTGTACGATGGGGGGTCCCCGCGGAGGATGAGCAGTTCTTC
V: TRBV2; D: TRBD2; J: TRBJ2-1; size: NA; CDR3: CASKGTSGNNEQFF; DNA: TGTGCCAGCAAGGGGACTAGCGGGAACAATGAGCAGTTCTTC
V: TRBV9; D: TRBD2; J: TRBJ2-3; size: NA; CDR3: CASSITSGKADTQYF; DNA: TGTGCCAGCAGCATAACTAGCGGGAAGGCAGATACGCAGTATTTT
V: TRBV6-1; D: TRBD1; J: TRBJ1-5; size: once; CDR3: CASSETGVNQPQHF; DNA: TGTGCCAGCAGTGAAACAGGGGTCAATCAGCCCCAGCATTTT
V: TRBV2; D: NA; J: TRBJ1-4; size: NA; CDR3: CASRPTTTNEKLFF; DNA: TGTGCCAGCAGACCGACTACAACTAATGAAAAACTGTTTTTT
V: TRBV18; D: TRBD1; J: TRBJ1-2; size: NA; CDR3: CASSPMGQGKLYGYTF; DNA: TGTGCCAGCTCACCAATGGGACAGGGAAAACTATATGGCTACACCTTC
V: TRBV9; D: NA; J: TRBJ1-1; size: NA; CDR3: CASSVAGVSNTEAFF; DNA: TGTGCCAGCAGCGTAGCAGGGGTCTCCAACACTGAAGCTTTCTTT
V: TRBV6-6; D: TRBD1; J: TRBJ2-1; size: NA; CDR3: CASSYRTGVEQFF; DNA: TGTGCCAGCAGTTATCGAACAGGGGTAGAGCAGTTCTTC
V: TRBV30; D: NA; J: TRBJ1-5; size: NA; CDR3: CAWTQHGGNQPQHF; DNA: TGTGCCTGGACCCAACATGGAGGCAATCAGCCCCAGCATTTT
V: TRBV5-1; D: TRBD1; J: TRBJ2-3; size: once; CDR3: CASSQTGSSGDTQYF; DNA: TGCGCCAGCAGCCAGACAGGGTCAAGTGGAGATACGCAGTATTTT
V: TRBV4-3; D: NA; J: TRBJ2-5; size: NA; CDR3: CASSQVLLETQYF; DNA: TGCGCCAGCAGCCAAGTCCTACTTGAGACCCAGTACTTC
V: TRBV19; D: NA; J: TRBJ1-3; size: NA; CDR3: CASSSQGTGNTIYF; DNA: TGTGCCAGTAGTAGCCAGGGGACTGGAAACACCATATATTTT
V: TRBV4-3; D: NA; J: TRBJ2-1; size: NA; CDR3: CASSQVEGGNEQFF; DNA: TGCGCCAGCAGCCAAGTCGAGGGAGGCAATGAGCAGTTCTTC
V: TRBV30; D: NA; J: TRBJ1-2; size: NA; CDR3: CACSAGGVYYTF; DNA: TGTGCCTGTTCGGCCGGGGGGGTATACTACACCTTC
V: TRBV6-1; D: NA; J: TRBJ2-1; size: NA; CDR3: CASSEIGSGARNEQFF; DNA: TGTGCCAGCAGTGAAATCGGTTCAGGCGCCCGGAATGAGCAGTTCTTC
V: TRBV11-2; D: TRBD1; J: TRBJ1-1; size: NA; CDR3: CASRSRTGSTEAFF; DNA: TGTGCCAGCAGGTCCCGGACAGGGAGCACTGAAGCTTTCTTT